These T cell receptor beta chains were read from a single sample in a study of T-cell memory formation after mild COVID-19. MiXCR, applied by TCRdb to the 5' RACE reads, yields one record per CDR3 protein. Among about 190,000 distinct CDR3 sequences listed, roughly a tenth were seen once. What was sequenced was PBMCs or a T cell subset sorted from them (not recorded which). Receptor source: a man aged 18 to 29 who had mild COVID-19 (a few samples of this study predate the infection). Cell type and time point are not known. The CDR3 runs from the conserved cysteine through the conserved F or W. The D gene is left open where the match is weak. Some rows have no size entry. The others give once, few or many, or a class for an expanded clone.

clone size: few
V gene: TRBV7-7
D gene: -
J gene: TRBJ2-2
CDR3 protein: CASSLGYRATGELFF
CDR3 DNA: TGTGCTAGCAGCTTAGGGTATCGCGCCACCGGGGAGCTGTTTTTT

clone size: few
V gene: TRBV5-4
D gene: TRBD2
J gene: TRBJ2-5
CDR3 protein: CATRLAGGQETQYF
CDR3 DNA: TGTGCCACCCGACTAGCGGGGGGGCAGGAGACCCAGTACTTC

clone size: -
V gene: TRBV7-9
D gene: -
J gene: TRBJ2-7
CDR3 protein: CASSFATGSYEQYF
CDR3 DNA: TGTGCCAGCAGCTTCGCGACAGGTTCCTACGAGCAGTACTTC

clone size: few
V gene: TRBV30
D gene: TRBD1
J gene: TRBJ2-5
CDR3 protein: CAWSVWGRGWTKQLRYQETQYF
CDR3 DNA: TGTGCCTGGAGTGTATGGGGCAGGGGGTGGACGAAACAACTCAGGTACCAAGAGACCCAGTACTTC

clone size: -
V gene: TRBV7-9
D gene: -
J gene: TRBJ2-3
CDR3 protein: CASSFRTDTQYF
CDR3 DNA: TGTGCCAGCAGCTTCCGGACAGATACGCAGTATTTT

clone size: -
V gene: TRBV4-3
D gene: -
J gene: TRBJ1-3
CDR3 protein: CASSQGSHSGNTIYF
CDR3 DNA: TGCGCCAGCAGCCAGGGCAGTCACTCTGGAAACACCATATATTTT

clone size: -
V gene: TRBV27
D gene: -
J gene: TRBJ2-5
CDR3 protein: CASSFLGRSQETQYF
CDR3 DNA: TGTGCCAGCAGTTTTCTGGGCCGCAGCCAAGAGACCCAGTACTTC

clone size: few
V gene: TRBV7-3
D gene: -
J gene: TRBJ1-4
CDR3 protein: CASSLRDCTTNEKLFF
CDR3 DNA: TGTGCCAGCAGCTTAAGGGACTGTACAACTAATGAAAAACTGTTTTTT

clone size: few
V gene: TRBV7-9
D gene: TRBD2
J gene: TRBJ2-2
CDR3 protein: CASRAAGLAGAPNTGELFF
CDR3 DNA: TGTGCCAGCAGGGCAGCAGGACTAGCGGGGGCGCCGAACACCGGGGAGCTGTTTTTT

clone size: -
V gene: TRBV10-3
D gene: -
J gene: TRBJ1-2
CDR3 protein: CAISARGGLRRDGYTF
CDR3 DNA: TGTGCCATCAGTGCCCGGGGGGGGCTCCGACGGGATGGCTACACCTTC

clone size: -
V gene: TRBV5-6
D gene: TRBD1
J gene: TRBJ2-7
CDR3 protein: CASSPTPGQTYEQYF
CDR3 DNA: TGTGCCAGCAGCCCCACCCCGGGACAGACCTACGAGCAGTACTTC

clone size: many
V gene: TRBV24-1
D gene: -
J gene: TRBJ2-5
CDR3 protein: CATSASRWGSQETQYF
CDR3 DNA: TGTGCCACCAGTGCGTCCCGGTGGGGGAGCCAAGAGACCCAGTACTTC

clone size: -
V gene: TRBV29-1
D gene: -
J gene: TRBJ1-5
CDR3 protein: CSPPHVRDNQPQHF
CDR3 DNA: TGCAGCCCCCCCCACGTGCGGGACAATCAGCCCCAGCATTTT

clone size: few
V gene: TRBV20-1
D gene: TRBD1
J gene: TRBJ2-2
CDR3 protein: CSAIGTGSTGELFF
CDR3 DNA: TGCAGTGCTATAGGGACAGGGAGTACCGGGGAGCTGTTTTTT

clone size: few
V gene: TRBV2
D gene: TRBD1
J gene: TRBJ1-4
CDR3 protein: CASMYRGNEKLFF
CDR3 DNA: TGTGCCAGCATGTACAGGGGGAATGAAAAACTGTTTTTT

clone size: -
V gene: TRBV5-1
D gene: TRBD1
J gene: TRBJ1-2
CDR3 protein: CASSRQGASYGYTF
CDR3 DNA: TGCGCCAGCAGCCGACAGGGGGCATCCTATGGCTACACCTTC

clone size: many
V gene: TRBV12-3/TRBV12-4
D gene: -
J gene: TRBJ1-1
CDR3 protein: CASSLDQGNTEAFF
CDR3 DNA: TGTGCCAGCAGTTTAGACCAGGGGAACACTGAAGCTTTCTTT

clone size: many
V gene: TRBV24-1
D gene: -
J gene: TRBJ2-2
CDR3 protein: CATSDSAGELFF
CDR3 DNA: TGTGCCACCAGTGATTCAGCCGGGGAGCTGTTTTTT

clone size: -
V gene: TRBV5-1
D gene: TRBD1
J gene: TRBJ2-1
CDR3 protein: CASSPRDRVYEQFF
CDR3 DNA: TGCGCCAGCAGCCCAAGGGACAGGGTCTATGAGCAGTTCTTC

clone size: few
V gene: TRBV29-1
D gene: -
J gene: TRBJ2-3
CDR3 protein: CSVRGRFSTDTQYF
CDR3 DNA: TGCAGCGTTCGGGGACGGTTCAGCACAGATACGCAGTATTTT

clone size: -
V gene: TRBV12-3/TRBV12-4
D gene: -
J gene: TRBJ1-1
CDR3 protein: CASRPREVGTEAFF
CDR3 DNA: TGTGCCAGCAGGCCTCGGGAGGTGGGCACTGAAGCTTTCTTT

clone size: -
V gene: TRBV5-1
D gene: -
J gene: TRBJ2-2
CDR3 protein: CASSSGVYGELFF
CDR3 DNA: TGCGCCAGCAGCTCCGGGGTCTACGGGGAGCTGTTTTTT

clone size: few
V gene: TRBV24-1
D gene: -
J gene: TRBJ1-2
CDR3 protein: CATSDSNRNGYTF
CDR3 DNA: TGTGCCACCAGTGATTCGAACCGAAATGGCTACACCTTC

clone size: few
V gene: TRBV6-5
D gene: -
J gene: TRBJ2-7
CDR3 protein: CASSYVGGPVDEQYF
CDR3 DNA: TGTGCCAGCAGTTACGTGGGGGGGCCGGTGGACGAGCAGTACTTC

clone size: few
V gene: TRBV4-1
D gene: -
J gene: TRBJ1-5
CDR3 protein: CASSQVGDQPQHF
CDR3 DNA: TGCGCCAGCAGCCAAGTGGGGGATCAGCCCCAGCATTTT

clone size: few
V gene: TRBV5-1
D gene: -
J gene: TRBJ2-5
CDR3 protein: CASSLEGPEETQYF
CDR3 DNA: TGCGCCAGCAGCTTGGAGGGACCAGAGGAGACCCAGTACTTC

clone size: -
V gene: TRBV7-9
D gene: TRBD1
J gene: TRBJ1-1
CDR3 protein: CASSYWDRNTEAFF
CDR3 DNA: TGTGCCAGCAGCTACTGGGACAGGAACACTGAAGCTTTCTTT

clone size: many
V gene: TRBV20-1
D gene: -
J gene: TRBJ1-1
CDR3 protein: CSARENTEAFF
CDR3 DNA: TGCAGTGCTAGGGAGAACACTGAAGCTTTCTTT

clone size: few
V gene: TRBV29-1
D gene: TRBD1
J gene: TRBJ1-1
CDR3 protein: CSGTGMNTEAFF
CDR3 DNA: TGCAGCGGGACAGGGATGAACACTGAAGCTTTCTTT

clone size: -
V gene: TRBV6-5
D gene: -
J gene: TRBJ2-6
CDR3 protein: CASSKQALGANVLTF
CDR3 DNA: TGTGCCAGCAGCAAACAAGCCCTCGGGGCCAACGTCCTGACTTTC

clone size: many
V gene: TRBV11-2
D gene: -
J gene: TRBJ2-5
CDR3 protein: CASSFRMGEETQYF
CDR3 DNA: TGTGCCAGCAGCTTTCGGATGGGGGAAGAGACCCAGTACTTC

clone size: many
V gene: TRBV9
D gene: TRBD2
J gene: TRBJ2-5
CDR3 protein: CASSVASGDYQETQYF
CDR3 DNA: TGTGCCAGCAGCGTAGCTAGCGGGGATTACCAAGAGACCCAGTACTTC

clone size: -
V gene: TRBV18
D gene: -
J gene: TRBJ1-1
CDR3 protein: CASSPLPPMNTEAFF
CDR3 DNA: TGTGCCAGCTCACCACTGCCGCCCATGAACACTGAAGCTTTCTTT

clone size: -
V gene: TRBV5-1
D gene: -
J gene: TRBJ2-5
CDR3 protein: CASSPREGGIETQYF
CDR3 DNA: TGCGCCAGCAGCCCTAGGGAAGGGGGGATCGAGACCCAGTACTTC

clone size: -
V gene: TRBV2
D gene: -
J gene: TRBJ1-3
CDR3 protein: CASSEALRGPYPGNTIYF
CDR3 DNA: TGTGCCAGCAGTGAAGCGCTTCGGGGACCTTACCCTGGAAACACCATATATTTT

clone size: -
V gene: TRBV5-4
D gene: -
J gene: TRBJ2-1
CDR3 protein: CASSLELGAVYNEQFF
CDR3 DNA: TGTGCCAGCAGCTTGGAGTTGGGGGCGGTATACAATGAGCAGTTCTTC

clone size: -
V gene: TRBV29-1
D gene: -
J gene: TRBJ1-1
CDR3 protein: CSAQQGQGTEAFF
CDR3 DNA: TGCAGCGCGCAACAGGGACAAGGCACTGAAGCTTTCTTT

clone size: few
V gene: TRBV7-9
D gene: -
J gene: TRBJ1-2
CDR3 protein: CASYGTAAGPGYTF
CDR3 DNA: TGTGCCAGCTATGGGACGGCGGCCGGGCCTGGCTACACCTTC

clone size: -
V gene: TRBV11-2
D gene: -
J gene: TRBJ1-6
CDR3 protein: CASSRTPGVLGNSPLHF
CDR3 DNA: TGTGCCAGCAGCCGTACCCCAGGGGTGTTGGGTAATTCACCCCTCCACTTT

clone size: -
V gene: TRBV5-1
D gene: -
J gene: TRBJ2-3
CDR3 protein: CASSLGGVHTDTQYF
CDR3 DNA: TGCGCCAGCAGCTTGGGAGGGGTTCACACAGATACGCAGTATTTT

clone size: -
V gene: TRBV5-1
D gene: -
J gene: TRBJ1-6
CDR3 protein: CASSFGPGEDSPLHF
CDR3 DNA: TGCGCCAGCAGCTTCGGCCCGGGGGAGGATTCACCCCTCCACTTT

clone size: few
V gene: TRBV7-2
D gene: -
J gene: TRBJ2-2
CDR3 protein: CASSSRGRGNTGELFF
CDR3 DNA: TGTGCCAGCAGCTCGCGAGGGCGGGGGAACACCGGGGAGCTGTTTTTT